This T cell receptor beta chain was identified in a study of PD-L1 blockade in urothelial cancer (dated by TCRdb to about 2017). As for the study more broadly: Therapy was started at some point between 2014 and 2016 for all patients, and atezolizumab 1,200 mg was administered intravenously every 3 weeks. About 90% of the roughly 29 patients were identified as males with urothelial cancer of bladder origin, and a prior smoking history was reported by 18 of 29 patients. An ECOG performance status of 0 or 1 was recorded for the patients, and 0 to 3 prior chemotherapy regimens had been received by the patients. Blood samples were analyzed at two time points: 3 weeks after treatment start (second dose) and 6 weeks after treatment start. Blood samples yielded a median of roughly 150,000 T cells and 65,000 to 95,000 unique TCRs, with median clonality 0.080. An exploratory multi-omic analysis was conducted of the somatic, immune and clinical correlates of response to PD-L1 blockade with atezolizumab in urothelial cancer. Pretreatment tumor samples, along with matched peripheral blood serially collected before and after atezolizumab treatment, were subjected to TCR sequencing. Durable clinical benefit was defined as progression-free survival longer than 6 months, and TCR features were also tested against progression-free and overall survival. In the same patients, whole exome sequencing and RNA sequencing of pretreatment tumors were performed in addition to TCR sequencing. Durable clinical benefit was achieved by nine patients and was not achieved by 20 patients. Pretreatment blood TCR-seq was available for nearly 30 patients, at least one posttreatment blood collection was obtained for around 24 patients, and tumor TCR-seq was available for around 24 patients. Here is what the overall study found, with its caveats: Improved progression-free and overall survival was associated with having pretreatment peripheral blood TCR clonality below the median. At 3 weeks after the start of treatment, tumor-associated TCR clones in peripheral blood had expanded more in patients with durable benefit (n of about 20, p = 0.022). Because the sample size was small (n ≈ 29) and many exploratory analyses were performed, the results are intended to be hypothesis-generating.

Each PCR received spiked-in synthetic TCR analog templates so that absolute template abundance could be estimated from read counts. TCRbeta CDR3 regions were amplified from genomic DNA with bias-controlled V and J gene primers using the immunoSEQ assay. Sequencing of rearranged TCRbeta segments was done at approximately 20X coverage. The original pipeline was this. Clustering was used to correct sequencing errors, and CDR3s were annotated against IMGT so that V, D and J genes could be assigned. Downstream analyses used only productive TCRbeta rearrangements and left out out-of-frame or stop-codon sequences. Clonality was computed as one minus Shannon entropy normalized by the log of the number of unique productive sequences. Clones differing between time points or between blood and tumor were identified using Fisher's exact test with Benjamini-Hochberg correction, with an adjusted p below 0.01 applied as the threshold. Not all clones reach the TCRdb copy of this immuneACCESS table, which keeps in-frame sequences only. Checked studies attribute under half of the gap to unresolved V genes and leave the rest unexplained. The V and J calls and clone size are taken from that table; D and trimming were inferred from the DNA. The sample profile shows tens of thousands of clones; roughly 80% of them were found once. The top ten hold 3% to 4% of the sample.

The CDR3 contains 14 residues, cysteine and phenylalanine counted. The read is trimmed to its CDR3 DNA, 42 bases read in frame from base 1. For this chain, trimming is 2 bases at the V end and 4 bases at the J end, and the number of junction bases without a gene match is 0. CDR1 and CDR2 (MNHNY, SVGAGI) derive from the germline V gene (reference sequence). For this clone: Its binding antigen is unknown. No base quality values were provided; no much bigger clone lies one nucleotide off.

The cohort comprised about 30 patients with locally advanced or metastatic urothelial carcinoma treated at Memorial Sloan Kettering on a trial protocol. Peripheral blood mononuclear cells were collected pretreatment and during treatment, with between 1 and 8 total time points obtained per patient. The Qiagen DNeasy Blood extraction kit was used to purify genomic DNA from total PBMCs and tumor samples. PBMCs were collected pretreatment and during treatment, and were isolated and stored as previously described. Here the chain combines TRBV6-6 and TRBJ2-1; 9 bases in the middle match TRBD2. The sample in question was PBMCs, obtained around atezolizumab (anti-PD-L1) treatment. The receptor was isolated from a man between 65 and 85 years old with urothelial cancer. The CDR3 in this case is CASSYTSGYNEQFF. The DNA reads TGTGCCAGCAGTTACACTAGCGGGTACAATGAGCAGTTCTTC.